This section outlines one T cell receptor beta chain sequence together with its context. This sample was included in a study of blood T cell repertoires in COVID-19. The CDR3 extends over 17 amino acids. Per germline, CDR1 SGHNT and CDR2 YYREEE (reference sequence). Trimming at V came to 0 bases and at J to 3 bases, leaving 8 bases not matched to a gene. Original analysis: From reference gene primer amplification, estimates of nucleated cell counts were derived. The repertoire was sequenced with immunoSEQ multiplex PCR; TCRdb's copy has only in-frame clones and lacks some. Clone size and the V and J calls come from that table; the DNA yielded D and trimming. The sample shows more than 95,000 clones, 75% to 90% of them seen only once.

The rearrangement joins TRBV5-4 to TRBJ2-1, with TRBD2 identical over 8 bases. This receptor was taken from a man aged 55 to 70 with acute or convalescent COVID-19. The sample consisted of peripheral blood. CDR3 DNA: TGTGCCAGCAGCTTGGCGGGGGGGACAACCAGCTACAATGAGCAGTTCTTC. This encodes CASSLAGGTTSYNEQFF.